This TCR beta chain is drawn from a study of blood T cell repertoires in COVID-19. Overall study: Specimens from acute and convalescent COVID-19 originated in the United States, Italy and Spain. Nucleic acid was either cDNA or gDNA, and it came from T cells, B-cell-depleted T cells, or PBMCs.

The V gene's germline CDR1 is SGHTS and CDR2 YDEGEE. V dropped 0 bases and J dropped 3 bases, with 10 bases sitting between them. This CDR3 has 14 amino acids. Original processing notes: Amplifying reference gene primers gave estimates of nucleated cell counts. TCRdb keeps only in-frame clones here, not all; method: immunoSEQ multiplex PCR. V and J calls and clone size are those listed in that table; D and trimming were worked out from the DNA. The repertoire consists of approximately 280,000 clones, with approximately 85% occurring once and the leading ten covering about 5.1%. Sample: peripheral blood. This sequence was found in a man in his forties or fifties with active or convalescent COVID-19. J is TRBJ2-7 and V is TRBV5-8, with TRBD1 as a possible D gene (6 bases). The CDR3 region is CASSLGTGLYEQYF. The CDR3 DNA reads TGTGCCAGCAGCTTGGGTACAGGGCTCTACGAGCAGTACTTC. Combining the CDR3 with reference TRBV5-8 and TRBJ2-7 gives the whole variable domain EAGVTQSPTHLIKTRGQQATLRCSPISGHTSVYWYQQALGLGLQFLLWYDEGEERNRGNFPPRFSGRQFPNYSSELNVNALELEDSALYLCASSLGTGLYEQYFGPGTRLTVT.